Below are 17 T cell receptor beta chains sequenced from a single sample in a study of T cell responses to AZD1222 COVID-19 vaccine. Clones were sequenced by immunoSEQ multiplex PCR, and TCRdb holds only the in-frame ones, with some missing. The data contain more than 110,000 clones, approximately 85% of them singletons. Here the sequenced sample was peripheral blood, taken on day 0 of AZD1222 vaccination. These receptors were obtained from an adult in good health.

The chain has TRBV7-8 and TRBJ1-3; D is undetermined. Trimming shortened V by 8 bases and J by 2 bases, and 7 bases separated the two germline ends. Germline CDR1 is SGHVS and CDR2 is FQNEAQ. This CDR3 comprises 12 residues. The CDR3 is CASEGTGNTIYF. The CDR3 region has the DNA TGTGCCAGCGAGGGTACTGGAAACACCATATATTTT.

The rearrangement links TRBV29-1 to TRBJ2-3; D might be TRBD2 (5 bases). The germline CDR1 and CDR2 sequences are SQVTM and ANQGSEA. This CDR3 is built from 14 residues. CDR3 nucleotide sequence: TGCAGTCTACTTCCCGGCGGGTACACAGATACGCAGTATTTT. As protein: CSLLPGGYTDTQYF.

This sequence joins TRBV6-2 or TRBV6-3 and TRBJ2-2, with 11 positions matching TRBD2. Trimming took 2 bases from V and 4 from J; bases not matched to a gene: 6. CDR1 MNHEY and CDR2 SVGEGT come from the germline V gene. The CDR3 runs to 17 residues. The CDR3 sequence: CASSYGLAGGSTGELFF. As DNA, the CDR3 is TGTGCCAGCAGTTACGGTTTAGCGGGAGGGAGCACCGGGGAGCTGTTTTTT.

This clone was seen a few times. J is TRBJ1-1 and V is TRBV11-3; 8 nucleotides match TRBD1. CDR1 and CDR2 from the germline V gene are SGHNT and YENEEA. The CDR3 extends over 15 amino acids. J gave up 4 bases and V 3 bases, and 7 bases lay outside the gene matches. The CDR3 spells CASSFSATGGTEAFF. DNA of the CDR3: TGTGCCAGCAGCTTCTCCGCAACAGGGGGCACTGAAGCTTTCTTT.

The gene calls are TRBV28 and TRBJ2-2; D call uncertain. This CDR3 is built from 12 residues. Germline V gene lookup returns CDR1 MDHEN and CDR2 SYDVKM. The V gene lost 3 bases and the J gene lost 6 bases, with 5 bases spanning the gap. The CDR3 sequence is CASSFLAGELFF. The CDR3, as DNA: TGTGCCAGCAGTTTTTTAGCCGGGGAGCTGTTTTTT.

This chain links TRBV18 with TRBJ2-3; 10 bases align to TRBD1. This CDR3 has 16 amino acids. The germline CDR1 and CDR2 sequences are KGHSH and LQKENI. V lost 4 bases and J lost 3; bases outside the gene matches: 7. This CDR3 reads CASSLRDRGRTDTQYF. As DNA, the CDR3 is TGTGCCAGCTCACTCCGGGACAGGGGACGGACAGATACGCAGTATTTT. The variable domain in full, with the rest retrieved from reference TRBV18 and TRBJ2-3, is NAGVMQNPRHLVRRRGQEARLRCSPMKGHSHVYWYRQLPEEGLKFMVYLQKENIIDESGMPKERFSAEFPKEGPSILRIQQVVRGDSAAYFCASSLRDRGRTDTQYFGPGTRLTVL.

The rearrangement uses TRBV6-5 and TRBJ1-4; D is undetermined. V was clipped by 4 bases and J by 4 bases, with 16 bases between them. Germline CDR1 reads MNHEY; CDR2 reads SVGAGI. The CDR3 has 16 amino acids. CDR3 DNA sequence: TGTGCCAGCAGTTCGCCCTCTAAGCCGAGTAATGAAAAACTGTTTTTT. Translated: CASSSPSKPSNEKLFF.

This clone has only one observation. As DNA, the CDR3 is TGCAGCGTAAAGTCTAGAGACACCGGGGAGCTGTTTTTT. The encoded protein is CSVKSRDTGELFF. The chain uses TRBV29-1 and TRBJ2-2; no firm D call. CDR3 length: 13 amino acids. The germline V and J ends were trimmed by 6 bases and 3 bases, with 11 bases remaining between them. Germline V lookup: CDR1 SQVTM, CDR2 ANQGSEA.

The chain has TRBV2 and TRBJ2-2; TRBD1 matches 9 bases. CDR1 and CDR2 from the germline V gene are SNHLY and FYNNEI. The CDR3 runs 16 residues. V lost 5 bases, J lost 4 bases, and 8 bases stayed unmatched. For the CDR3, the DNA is TGTGCCAGCAGTCCCCTACAGGGGGCGAGCACCGGGGAGCTGTTTTTT. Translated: CASSPLQGASTGELFF.

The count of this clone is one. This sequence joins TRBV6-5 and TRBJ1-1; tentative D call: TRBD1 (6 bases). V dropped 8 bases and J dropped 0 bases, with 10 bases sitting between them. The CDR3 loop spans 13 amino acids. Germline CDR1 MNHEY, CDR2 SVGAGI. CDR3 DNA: TGTGCCAGCGGAGGACAGTTGAACACTGAAGCTTTCTTT. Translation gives CASGGQLNTEAFF.

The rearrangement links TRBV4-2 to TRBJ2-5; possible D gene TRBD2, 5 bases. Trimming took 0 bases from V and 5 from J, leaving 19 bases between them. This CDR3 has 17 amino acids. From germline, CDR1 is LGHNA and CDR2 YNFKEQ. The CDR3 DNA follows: TGTGCCAGCAGCCAAGATCATCCAGCGATGGAGGTGGAGACCCAGTACTTC. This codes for CASSQDHPAMEVETQYF.

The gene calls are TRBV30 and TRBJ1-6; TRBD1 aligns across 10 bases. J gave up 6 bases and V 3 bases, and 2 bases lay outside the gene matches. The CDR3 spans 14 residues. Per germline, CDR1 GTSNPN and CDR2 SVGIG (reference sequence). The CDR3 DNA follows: TGTGCCTGGAGATGGGACAGGGGTAATTCACCCCTCCACTTT. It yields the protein CAWRWDRGNSPLHF. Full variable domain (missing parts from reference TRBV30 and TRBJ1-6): SQTIHQWPATLVQPVGSPLSLECTVEGTSNPNLYWYRQAAGRGLQLLFYSVGIGQISSEVPQNLSASRPQDRQFILSSKKLLLSDSGFYLCAWRWDRGNSPLHFGNGTRLTVT.

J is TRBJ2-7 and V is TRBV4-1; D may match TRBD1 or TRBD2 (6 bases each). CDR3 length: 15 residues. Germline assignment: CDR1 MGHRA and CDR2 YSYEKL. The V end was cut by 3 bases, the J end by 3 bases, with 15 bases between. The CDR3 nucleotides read TGCGCCAGCAGCCAGGGACATAGCGGTGTCTACGAGCAGTACTTC. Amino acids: CASSQGHSGVYEQYF.

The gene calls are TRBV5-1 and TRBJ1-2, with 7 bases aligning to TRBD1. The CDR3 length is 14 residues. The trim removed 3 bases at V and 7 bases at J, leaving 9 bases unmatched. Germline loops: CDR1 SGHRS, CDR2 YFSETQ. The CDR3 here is CASSSQTGTSGYTF. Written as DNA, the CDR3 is TGCGCCAGCAGCTCCCAGACAGGGACCTCTGGCTACACCTTC.

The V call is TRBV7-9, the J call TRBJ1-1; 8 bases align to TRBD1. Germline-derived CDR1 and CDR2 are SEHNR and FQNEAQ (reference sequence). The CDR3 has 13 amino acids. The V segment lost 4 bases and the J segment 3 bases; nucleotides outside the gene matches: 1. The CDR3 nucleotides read TGTGCCAGCAGCTCAGGGGGCTACACTGAAGCTTTCTTT. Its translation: CASSSGGYTEAFF.

The CDR3 region has the DNA TGCGCCAGCAGCTTGGAGGTGAACTGGGGGGGCTACACCTTC. Translating it yields CASSLEVNWGGYTF. The chain is built from TRBV5-1 and TRBJ1-2; possible D gene TRBD1, 5 bases. CDR3 length: 14 amino acids. Germline CDR1 SGHRS, CDR2 YFSETQ. V was pared by 0 bases and J by 8 bases, with 14 bases between.

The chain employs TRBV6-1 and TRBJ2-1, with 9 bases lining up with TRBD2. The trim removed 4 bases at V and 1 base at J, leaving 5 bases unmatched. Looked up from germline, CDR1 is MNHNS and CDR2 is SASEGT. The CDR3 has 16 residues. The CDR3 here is CASSGTLAGSYNEQFF. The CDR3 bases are TGTGCCAGCAGTGGTACGCTAGCGGGATCCTACAATGAGCAGTTCTTC.